This record looks at one T cell receptor beta chain sequence and its context. Its specificity is unknown. The V gene's germline CDR1 is SNHLY and CDR2 FYNNEI. V was pared by 2 bases and J by 0 bases, with 10 bases between. This CDR3 spans 15 amino acids. This specimen comes from a study of cytomegalovirus exposure and HLA in healthy donors. Study-wide findings and caveats: Reportedly, diagnosis of cytomegalovirus status by the classifier showed high specificity and sensitivity. For most TCR beta V segments, an earlier analysis put the productive rate at about 87% or about 30% of the time. It was likely that a cluster of highly shared sequence variants was a sequencing artifact.

Researchers ran the PCR with 60 Vbeta and 13 Jbeta primers. Clones were sequenced by immunoSEQ multiplex PCR, and TCRdb holds only the in-frame ones, with some missing. Of over 100,000 clones in the sample, about 70% were seen once. This TCR came from a male donor in good health and CMV-seronegative. Input material: PBMCs. This rearrangement joins TRBV2 to TRBJ1-2, with D hard to call. The CDR3 DNA reads TGTGCCAGCAGTGAAAGTCAGCTAGCTAACTATGGCTACACCTTC. It is translated as CASSESQLANYGYTF.